These 17 T cell receptor beta chains were sequenced from one sample in a study of blood T cell repertoires in COVID-19. Repertoires were generated with immunoSEQ multiplex PCR, while TCRdb's copy carries only in-frame clones and drops some. The sample consists of approximately 470,000 clones, roughly 87% of them appearing once. The sample taken for sequencing was PBMCs or T cells enriched from blood (not recorded which). All receptors derive from a woman aged 18-29 years who had recovered from COVID-19.

This chain connects TRBV5-4 to TRBJ1-1; D call uncertain. Trimming removed 4 bases from V and 3 bases from J, with 13 bases in between. Germline lookup yields CDR1 SGHNT and CDR2 YYREEE (reference sequence). The CDR3 length is 14 residues. This CDR3 reads CASSRGNGDTEAFF. The CDR3 coding sequence is TGTGCCAGCAGCCGAGGGAACGGGGACACTGAAGCTTTCTTT. Together with reference TRBV5-4 and TRBJ1-1, the CDR3 gives the full variable domain: ETGVTQSPTHLIKTRGQQVTLRCSSQSGHNTVSWYQQALGQGPQFIFQYYREEENGRGNFPPRFSGLQFPNYSSELNVNALELDDSALYLCASSRGNGDTEAFFGQGTRLTVV.

In this sample, this clone turned up once. This rearrangement joins TRBV5-1 to TRBJ2-3; the match to TRBD1 covers 8 bases. Germline V gene data show CDR1 as SGHRS and CDR2 as YFSETQ. The CDR3 is made up of 14 amino acids. V gave up 4 bases and J gave up 4 bases; unmatched junction bases: 5. Here the CDR3 reads CASSLRTGPDTQYF. The CDR3 DNA reads TGCGCCAGCAGCCTCCGGACAGGGCCAGATACGCAGTATTTT.

The chain carries TRBV6-2 or TRBV6-3 and TRBJ2-5, with D maybe TRBD2 (6 bases). This CDR3 has 16 residues. Germline V lookup: CDR1 MNHEY, CDR2 SVGEGT. The V and J ends lost 1 base and 5 bases respectively, with 17 bases between them. This chain's CDR3 is CASSYFIGGNGETQYF. The CDR3 DNA reads as TGTGCCAGCAGTTACTTCATCGGGGGAAATGGGGAGACCCAGTACTTC.

This clone was counted ten times or more. V gene TRBV5-1 combines with J gene TRBJ2-2; 7 nucleotides align to TRBD1. V lost 3 bases and J lost 6; bases outside the gene matches: 14. CDR1 and CDR2 from the germline V gene are SGHRS and YFSETQ. This CDR3 spans 17 amino acids. The CDR3 DNA sequence: TGCGCCAGCAGCTGGGGTCCCGATCGACAGGGCTCCGGGGAGCTGTTTTTT. Translation: CASSWGPDRQGSGELFF.

V usage is TRBV5-1 and J usage is TRBJ1-1; D might be TRBD1 (6 bases). CDR3 size: 13 residues. V lost 3 bases and J 1 base, leaving 7 bases between the germline ends. Germline values: CDR1 SGHRS, CDR2 YFSETQ. The CDR3 spells CASSWDTNTEAFF. CDR3 bases: TGCGCCAGCAGCTGGGACACGAACACTGAAGCTTTCTTT.

This rearrangement joins TRBV19 to TRBJ1-2; D is possibly TRBD1 (6 bases). The length of the CDR3 is 15 residues. Germline loops: CDR1 LNHDA, CDR2 SQIVND (reference sequence). Trimming left V 3 bases short and J 4 bases short, with 15 bases between. The CDR3 loop is CASSILTQGGYGYTF. The CDR3, as DNA: TGTGCCAGTAGTATCCTCACACAGGGCGGCTATGGCTACACCTTC.

The chain employs TRBV11-2 and TRBJ2-5, with a weak D call TRBD1 (5 bases). Per germline, CDR1 SGHAT and CDR2 FQNNGV. CDR3 length: 13 amino acids. V lost 3 bases and J 2 bases, leaving 7 bases between the germline ends. DNA for the CDR3: TGTGCCAGCAGCTTTTACAGGCAAGAGACCCAGTACTTC. This sequence encodes CASSFYRQETQYF. Based on the CDR3 plus reference TRBV11-2 and TRBJ2-5, the full variable domain is EAGVAQSPRYKIIEKRQSVAFWCNPISGHATLYWYQQILGQGPKLLIQFQNNGVVDDSQLPKDRFSAERLKGVDSTLKIQPAKLEDSAVYLCASSFYRQETQYFGPGTRLLVL.

This clone was recorded a few times. This rearrangement joins TRBV19 to TRBJ1-1; D unresolved. The CDR3 is 15 amino acids. V was clipped by 4 bases and J by 2 bases, with 14 bases between them. Per the germline V gene, CDR1 is LNHDA and CDR2 is SQIVND (reference sequence). The CDR3 spells CASSSPRPPNTEAFF. CDR3 nucleotide sequence: TGTGCCAGTAGTAGCCCCAGGCCCCCCAACACTGAAGCTTTCTTT.

The chain is built from TRBV20-1 and TRBJ1-4, with D possibly being TRBD1 (5 bases). The V gene's germline CDR1 is DFQATT and CDR2 SNEGSKA (reference sequence). The V gene lost 6 bases and the J gene lost 6 bases, with 17 bases spanning the gap. The CDR3 runs 14 residues. The CDR3 nucleotides read TGCAGTGCCAGTGCAGGGTTTACCTATGAAAAACTGTTTTTT. This sequence encodes CSASAGFTYEKLFF.

V usage is TRBV6-5 and J usage is TRBJ2-7; a weak D match, TRBD1 (5 bases). Germline V gene sequence: CDR1 MNHEY, CDR2 SVGAGI. The V end lost 5 bases, the J end lost 4 bases, and 18 bases lay between the germline ends. The CDR3 is 15 amino acids. The CDR3 DNA follows: TGTGCCAGCAGTAGTCCAGGGCAAGCGCTTTACGAGCAGTACTTC. Translated: CASSSPGQALYEQYF.

This clone showed up just a few times. V usage is TRBV5-4 and J usage is TRBJ1-2; possible D gene TRBD1, 5 bases. Germline values: CDR1 SGHNT, CDR2 YYREEE (reference sequence). The CDR3 is 14 residues long. With 2 bases removed from V and 2 bases from J, the gap between germline ends came to 10 bases. CDR3 in DNA: TGTGCCAGCAGCTTCGGCAGGGCCAACTATGGCTACACCTTC. Protein sequence: CASSFGRANYGYTF.

V usage is TRBV2 and J usage is TRBJ2-3; 12 nucleotides agree with TRBD1. The CDR3 length is 16 residues. After removal of 6 bases from V and 2 bases from J, the junction contained 6 bases not matched to a gene. Germline CDR1 SNHLY, CDR2 FYNNEI. The DNA for the CDR3 is TGTGCCAGCAGGGGGGGACAGGGGGCTCCCACAGATACGCAGTATTTT. Its protein is CASRGGQGAPTDTQYF.

The chain is built from TRBV6-5 and TRBJ1-5; 9 bases agree with TRBD1. Trimming took 5 bases from V and 7 from J; bases not matched to a gene: 9. CDR1 MNHEY and CDR2 SVGAGI come from the germline V gene. This CDR3 is built from 15 residues. This CDR3 reads CASSPGTGFGQPQHF. CDR3 bases: TGTGCCAGCAGTCCTGGGACAGGGTTCGGGCAGCCCCAGCATTTT.

V usage is TRBV7-6 and J usage is TRBJ1-2, with no clear D. Germline CDR1 SGHVS, CDR2 FNYEAQ. V was cut by 8 bases and J by 6 bases, with 19 bases left in between. The CDR3 totals 14 residues. The CDR3 here is CASYSGMKSDGYTF. In DNA form, the CDR3 reads TGTGCCAGCTACTCCGGGATGAAGTCCGATGGCTACACCTTC.

CDR3 protein: CASSHRGRRSYEQYF. The CDR3 DNA reads as TGTGCCAGCAGCCACAGGGGGCGAAGATCCTACGAGCAGTACTTC. The chain has TRBV3-1 (or the pseudogene TRBV3-2) and TRBJ2-7, with 8 bases lining up with TRBD1. V trimming: 3 bases; J trimming: 1 base; junction bases outside the gene matches: 5. The V gene's germline CDR1 is LGHDT and CDR2 YNNKEL (reference sequence). This CDR3 spans 15 amino acids.

This chain connects TRBV3-1 (or the pseudogene TRBV3-2) to TRBJ1-3, with no clear D. The CDR3 runs 15 residues. Per the germline V gene, CDR1 is LGHDT and CDR2 is YNNKEL (reference sequence). V shed 1 base and J shed 0 bases, with 7 bases lying between them. The CDR3 is CASSQGGFSGNTIYF. CDR3 in DNA: TGTGCCAGCAGCCAAGGAGGATTCTCTGGAAACACCATATATTTT.

The CDR3 coding sequence is TGTGCCAGTAGATCTCTTGGCGGGCTACCCTCCCCTGAGCAGTTCTTC. It specifies CASRSLGGLPSPEQFF. The rearrangement uses TRBV19 and TRBJ2-1, with a possible D match to TRBD2 (5 bases). The CDR3 runs 16 residues. CDR1 LNHDA and CDR2 SQIVND come from the germline V gene (reference sequence). Trimming left V 6 bases short and J 9 bases short, with 24 bases between. The whole variable domain, filled in from reference TRBV19 and TRBJ2-1, reads DGGITQSPKYLFRKEGQNVTLSCEQNLNHDAMYWYRQDPGQGLRLIYYSQIVNDFQKGDIAEGYSVSREKKESFPLTVTSAQKNPTAFYLCASRSLGGLPSPEQFFGPGTRLTVL.